Below, 8 T cell receptor beta chains from the same sample are listed, as sequenced in a study of Graves' ophthalmopathy and Graves' hyperthyroidism (dated by TCRdb to the late 2010s). This sample was sequenced with an Illumina HiSeq 2000. For repertoire sequencing, the TCR beta CDR3 regions were amplified from RNA transcripts. A first-round RT-PCR used HTBI primers with the Qiagen OneStep RT-PCR kit, followed by a second-round multiplex PCR, size selection and purification. TCRdb reanalyzed the raw reads on its own, using fastp at Q25 for trimming and MiXCR for clone calling, and kept in-frame beta chains. Rows are combined by CDR3 protein, so each entry shows the most common genes and DNA. Recorded for this sample are 450,000 to 600,000 distinct CDR3 sequences; about two fifths of them occurred a single time. Of the sample, about 4.1% falls within the top ten clones. Sequencing was done on a sample of peripheral blood or thyroid tissue (not recorded which). The receptors were gathered from an adult man with Graves' hyperthyroidism.

This clonotype was observed at least ten times. V is TRBV5-1 and J is TRBJ2-5; D perhaps matches TRBD1 (5 bases). V lost 0 bases and J lost 5, with 14 bases in between. The length of the CDR3 is 15 residues. Germline V gives CDR1 SGHRS, CDR2 YFSETQ. CDR3 coding DNA: TGCGCCAGCAGCTTGGGACAGTTCACAAAGGAGACCCAGTACTTC. Translated: CASSLGQFTKETQYF. The whole variable domain, remainder taken from reference TRBV5-1 and TRBJ2-5, is KAGVTQTPRYLIKTRGQQVTLSCSPISGHRSVSWYQQTPGQGLQFLFEYFSETQRNKGNFPGRFSGRQFSNSRSEMNVSTLELGDSALYLCASSLGQFTKETQYFGPGTRLLVL.

This clonotype has ten or more counts. This chain uses TRBV5-6 with TRBJ1-2, with 7 bases that match TRBD1. The length of the CDR3 is 14 residues. V was pared by 2 bases and J by 6 bases, with 7 bases of the junction left unmatched. Looked up from germline, CDR1 is SGHDT and CDR2 is YYEEEE. The CDR3 sequence is CASSFSGTANGYTF. DNA for the CDR3: TGTGCCAGCAGCTTCTCCGGGACAGCGAATGGCTACACCTTC. The entire variable domain, with the rest obtained from reference TRBV5-6 and TRBJ1-2, is as follows: DAGVTQSPTHLIKTRGQQVTLRCSPKSGHDTVSWYQQALGQGPQFIFQYYEEEERQRGNFPDRFSGHQFPNYSSELNVNALLLGDSALYLCASSFSGTANGYTFGSGTRLTVV.

This clonotype has just one count. The chain is built from TRBV7-3 and TRBJ1-3; D gene uncertain. The CDR3 consists of 18 residues. The germline CDR1 and CDR2 sequences are SGHTA and FQGTGA. V lost 4 bases, J lost 2 bases, and 21 bases lay in between. The DNA for the CDR3 is TGTGCCAGCAGCTCAGCCCTTGTCGGGGTGAAACCTGGAAACACCATATATTTT. It specifies CASSSALVGVKPGNTIYF.

This clonotype was detected ten times or more. The V gene is TRBV12-3 or TRBV12-4, the J gene TRBJ2-7; 10 bases map to TRBD2. V was clipped by 1 base and J by 4 bases; unmatched bases: 1. The CDR3 is 14 residues long. The CDR3: CASSLGTSGYEQYF. In nucleotides, the CDR3 is TGTGCCAGCAGTTTAGGGACTAGCGGATACGAGCAGTACTTC.

In the case of this clonotype: Germline is not matched at one junction end, which may reflect a read error. J is TRBJ1-1 and V is TRBV19, with 8 bases aligning to TRBD1. The CDR3 has 14 amino acids. From germline, CDR1 is LNHDA and CDR2 SQIVND (reference sequence). The CDR3 sequence: CASSIGQGNTEASF. CDR3 nucleotides: TGTGCCAGTAGTATAGGACAGGGGAACACTGAAGCTTCCTTT.

A few counts support this clonotype. V is TRBV6-1 and J is TRBJ2-7; D is possibly TRBD2 (6 bases). Trimming pared 10 bases from V and 0 bases from J, leaving 22 bases between. Per germline, CDR1 MNHNS and CDR2 SASEGT. CDR3 size: 16 residues. CDR3 sequence: CAIRPGRDSSSYEQYF. Written as DNA, the CDR3 is TGTGCCATAAGGCCCGGCCGGGACTCCAGCTCCTACGAGCAGTACTTC.

The chain recombines TRBV20-1 with TRBJ2-3; 7 nucleotides agree with TRBD1. This CDR3 comprises 15 residues. The V gene's germline CDR1 is DFQATT and CDR2 SNEGSKA (reference sequence). With 2 bases clipped from V and 0 bases from J, the junction kept 5 bases outside the gene matches. The CDR3 here is CSARMVGQSTDTQYF. In DNA, the CDR3 is TGCAGTGCTAGAATGGTGGGACAGAGCACAGATACGCAGTATTTT.

The chain links TRBV20-1 to TRBJ2-7; 11 bases are a match to TRBD2. Germline V gene sequence: CDR1 DFQATT, CDR2 SNEGSKA (reference sequence). Trimming cost V 5 bases and J 5 bases; bases outside gene matches: 5. This CDR3 has 13 amino acids. The CDR3 bases are TGCAGTGCTGGTAGCGGGAGGGTCAACGAGCAGTACTTC. It encodes CSAGSGRVNEQYF.